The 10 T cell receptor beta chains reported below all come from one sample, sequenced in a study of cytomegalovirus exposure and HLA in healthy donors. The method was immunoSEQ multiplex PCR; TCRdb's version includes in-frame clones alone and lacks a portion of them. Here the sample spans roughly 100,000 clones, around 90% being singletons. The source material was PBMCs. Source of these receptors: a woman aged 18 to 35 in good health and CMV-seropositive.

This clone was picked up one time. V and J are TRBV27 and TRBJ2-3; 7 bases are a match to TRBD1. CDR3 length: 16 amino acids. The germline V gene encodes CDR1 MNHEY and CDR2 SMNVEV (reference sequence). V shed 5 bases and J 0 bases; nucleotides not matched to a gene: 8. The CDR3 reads CASSPTGQLSTDTQYF. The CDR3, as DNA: TGTGCCAGCAGTCCAACGGGACAGCTAAGCACAGATACGCAGTATTTT.

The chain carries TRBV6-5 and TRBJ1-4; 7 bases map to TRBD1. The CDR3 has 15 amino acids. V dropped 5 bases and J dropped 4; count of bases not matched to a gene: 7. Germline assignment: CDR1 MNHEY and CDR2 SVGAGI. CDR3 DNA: TGTGCCAGCAGTCAACGGGACAGAGTTAATGAAAAACTGTTTTTT. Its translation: CASSQRDRVNEKLFF.

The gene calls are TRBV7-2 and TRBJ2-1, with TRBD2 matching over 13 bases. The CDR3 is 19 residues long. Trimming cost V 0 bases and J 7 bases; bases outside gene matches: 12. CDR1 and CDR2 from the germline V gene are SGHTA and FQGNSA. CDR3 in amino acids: CASSLAGSLAGGRWNEQFF. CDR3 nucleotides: TGTGCCAGCAGCTTAGCGGGATCACTAGCGGGGGGGCGGTGGAATGAGCAGTTCTTC.

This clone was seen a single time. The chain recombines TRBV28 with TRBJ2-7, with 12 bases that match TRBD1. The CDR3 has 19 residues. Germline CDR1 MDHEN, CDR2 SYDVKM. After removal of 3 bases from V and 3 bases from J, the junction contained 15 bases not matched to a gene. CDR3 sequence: CASSFRPRDRGRPLYEQYF. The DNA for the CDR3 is TGTGCCAGCAGTTTCAGACCCCGGGACAGGGGGCGACCCCTCTACGAGCAGTACTTC.

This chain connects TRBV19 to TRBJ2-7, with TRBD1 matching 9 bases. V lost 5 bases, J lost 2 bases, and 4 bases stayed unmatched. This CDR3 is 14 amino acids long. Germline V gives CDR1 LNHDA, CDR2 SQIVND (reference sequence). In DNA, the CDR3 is TGTGCCAGTAGTCCAGGGACAGGGACCTACGAGCAGTACGTC. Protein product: CASSPGTGTYEQYV.

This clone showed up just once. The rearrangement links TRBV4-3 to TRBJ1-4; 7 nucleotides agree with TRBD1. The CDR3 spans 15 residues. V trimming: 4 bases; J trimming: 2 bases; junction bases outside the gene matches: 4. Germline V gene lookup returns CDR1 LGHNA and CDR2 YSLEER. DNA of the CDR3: TGCGCCAGCAGCCGAGCAGGGGGTACTAATGAAAAACTGTTTTTT. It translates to CASSRAGGTNEKLFF.

The CDR3 protein is CASSAGFGNEQFF. The CDR3 DNA sequence: TGTGCCAGCAGCGCAGGGTTTGGCAATGAGCAGTTCTTC. This chain connects TRBV9 to TRBJ2-1; a possible D gene is TRBD1 (5 bases). The CDR3 loop spans 13 amino acids. Trimming cost V 3 bases and J 6 bases, with 10 bases left between them. Germline CDR1 SGDLS, CDR2 YYNGEE.

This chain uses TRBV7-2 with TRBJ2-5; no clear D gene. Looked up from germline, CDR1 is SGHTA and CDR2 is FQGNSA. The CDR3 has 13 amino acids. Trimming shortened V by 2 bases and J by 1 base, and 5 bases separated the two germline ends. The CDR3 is CASSLQVQETQYF. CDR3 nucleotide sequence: TGTGCCAGCAGCTTACAGGTCCAAGAGACCCAGTACTTC. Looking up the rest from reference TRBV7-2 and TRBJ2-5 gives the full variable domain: GAGVSQSPSNKVTEKGKDVELRCDPISGHTALYWYRQSLGQGLEFLIYFQGNSAPDKSGLPSDRFSAERTGGSVSTLTIQRTQQEDSAVYLCASSLQVQETQYFGPGTRLLVL.

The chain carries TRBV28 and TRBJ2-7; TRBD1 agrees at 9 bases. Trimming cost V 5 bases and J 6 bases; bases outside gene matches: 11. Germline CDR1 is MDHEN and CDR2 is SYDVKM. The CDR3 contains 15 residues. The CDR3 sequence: CASSPRGDRVGEQYV. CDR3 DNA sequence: TGTGCCAGCAGTCCCCGCGGGGACAGGGTCGGCGAGCAGTACGTC.

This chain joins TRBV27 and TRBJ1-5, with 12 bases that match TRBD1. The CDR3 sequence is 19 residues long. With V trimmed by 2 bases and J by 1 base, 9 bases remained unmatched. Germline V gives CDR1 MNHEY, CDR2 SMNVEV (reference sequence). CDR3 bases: TGTGCCAGCAGTTTAAGGGGGACAGGGGGCTCTCAAAGCAATCAGCCCCAGCATTTT. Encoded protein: CASSLRGTGGSQSNQPQHF.